These T cell receptor beta chains were read from a single sample in a study of T cell changes during pregnancy in multiple sclerosis. Measured with immunoSEQ multiplex PCR; TCRdb has only the in-frame clones, and not every one. The repertoire holds tens of thousands of clones, with roughly 90% as singletons. The sequences come from peripheral blood, collected in the first trimester of pregnancy. Every receptor here comes from a female donor with multiple sclerosis, enrolled in a pregnancy study. CDR3s include the opening cysteine and the closing phenylalanine or tryptophan. D genes are given only for firm matches. Part of the rows lack a size; the others show once, few, many or a class for expanded clones.

d_call j_call clone_size v_call cdr3_aa cdr3_nt
NA TRBJ2-1 NA TRBV20-1 CSATSSNEQFF TGCAGTGCAACCTCCAGTAATGAGCAGTTCTTC
TRBD2 TRBJ2-5 once TRBV30 CAWGLRAGVVETQYF TGTGCCTGGGGACTCCGAGCGGGAGTCGTTGAGACCCAGTACTTC
TRBD1 TRBJ1-5 NA TRBV7-2 CASSLGQGNNQPQHF TGTGCCAGCAGCTTAGGACAGGGGAACAATCAGCCCCAGCATTTT
NA TRBJ2-6 NA TRBV19 CASSIWSSSGANVLTF TGTGCCAGTAGTATTTGGTCCAGCTCTGGGGCCAACGTCCTGACTTTC
NA TRBJ2-7 once TRBV10-2 CASSGGVYEQYF TGCGCCAGCAGTGGCGGGGTATACGAGCAGTACTTC
TRBD1 TRBJ1-6 NA TRBV19 CASRTDRGTRSPLHF TGTGCCAGTAGAACGGACAGGGGTACGAGGTCACCCCTCCACTTT
NA TRBJ2-7 NA TRBV7-2 CASSLRVGTSIEQYF TGTGCCAGCAGCTTAAGGGTCGGGACATCGATCGAGCAGTACTTC
TRBD1 TRBJ1-1 once TRBV18 CASSLSGQGGRRTEAFF TGTGCCAGCTCACTCTCGGGACAGGGGGGCCGAAGGACTGAAGCTTTCTTT
TRBD1 TRBJ1-2 NA TRBV13 CASSLGTATNYGYTF TGTGCCAGCAGCCTCGGGACAGCGACGAACTATGGCTACACCTTC
TRBD1 TRBJ2-1 NA TRBV7-2 CASSSAVKLTGDFFNEQFF TGTGCCAGCAGCTCGGCAGTAAAACTGACAGGGGATTTTTTTAATGAGCAGTTCTTC
NA TRBJ2-3 NA TRBV10-3 CAISDRRAGSTDTQYF TGTGCCATCAGCGATAGAAGGGCGGGTAGCACAGATACGCAGTATTTT
TRBD2 TRBJ2-7 NA TRBV11-1 CASSLYGGSYEQYF TGTGCCAGCAGCTTATATGGCGGGAGCTACGAGCAGTACTTC
NA TRBJ2-1 NA TRBV21-1 CAPGGSGMMNEQFF TGTGCTCCGGGAGGCAGCGGGATGATGAATGAGCAGTTCTTC
NA TRBJ2-1 NA TRBV7-9 CASSKSVEPEQFF TGTGCCAGCAGCAAGAGTGTTGAGCCTGAGCAGTTCTTC
TRBD2 TRBJ2-1 few TRBV6-4 CASSERENNEQFF TGTGCCAGCAGTGAGCGGGAGAACAATGAGCAGTTCTTC
NA TRBJ2-3 once TRBV27 CASSFEAGTDTQYF TGTGCCAGCAGTTTTGAAGCTGGCACAGATACGCAGTATTTT
TRBD1 TRBJ2-5 NA TRBV7-7 CASSLQAGGETQYF TGTGCTAGCAGCTTACAAGCAGGGGGAGAGACCCAGTACTTC
TRBD2 TRBJ2-7 NA TRBV5-4 CASSLSPGGSRYEQYF TGTGCCAGCAGCTTATCCCCTGGCGGGAGTAGGTACGAGCAGTACTTC
TRBD1 TRBJ2-7 NA TRBV11-3 CASSPGQGLTYEQYF TGTGCCAGCAGCCCCGGACAGGGCCTTACCTACGAGCAGTACTTC
TRBD2 TRBJ2-3 once TRBV10-3 CAISEGGVAGGDTQYF TGTGCCATCAGTGAGGGGGGGGTAGCGGGAGGAGATACGCAGTATTTT
NA TRBJ2-5 once TRBV19 CASQMKETQYF TGTGCCAGCCAGATGAAAGAGACCCAGTACTTC
TRBD2 TRBJ2-1 NA TRBV29-1 CSAAPVSSGIGHEQFF TGCAGCGCTGCTCCTGTGTCTAGCGGGATAGGGCATGAGCAGTTCTTC
NA TRBJ2-3 NA TRBV27 CASRDSQRDTQYF TGTGCCAGCCGGGACTCCCAGAGGGATACGCAGTATTTT
TRBD2 TRBJ2-5 NA TRBV7-9 CASSFGAASGSRLETQYF TGTGCCAGCAGCTTTGGGGCTGCTAGCGGGAGTCGATTGGAGACCCAGTACTTC
NA TRBJ2-2 NA TRBV4-3 CASSTGGTGELFF TGCGCCAGCAGTACTGGGGGGACCGGGGAGCTGTTTTTT
NA TRBJ1-2 few TRBV2 CASSEPGFYGYTF TGTGCCAGCAGTGAACCGGGTTTCTATGGCTACACCTTC
TRBD2 TRBJ2-7 NA TRBV7-2 CASSFTSGRSYEQYF TGTGCCAGCAGCTTTACTAGCGGGAGATCCTACGAGCAGTACTTC
TRBD2 TRBJ2-1 NA TRBV4-1 CASSPDLAGGTYNEQFF TGCGCCAGCAGCCCAGACCTAGCGGGTGGAACCTACAATGAGCAGTTCTTC
NA TRBJ2-3 NA TRBV9 CASSARGGAEGHTQYF TGTGCCAGCAGCGCCCGCGGCGGAGCGGAGGGACATACGCAGTATTTT
TRBD2 TRBJ2-3 NA TRBV4-3 CASSQPGTSGRGDTQYF TGCGCCAGCAGCCAACCCGGGACTAGCGGGAGGGGAGATACGCAGTATTTT
TRBD1 TRBJ1-4 NA TRBV6-1 CASSIEAGTVATLFF TGTGCCAGCTCGATAGAGGCCGGGACAGTGGCAACCCTGTTTTTT
NA TRBJ1-2 NA TRBV18 CASSPTLEGYTF TGTGCCAGCTCACCAACCCTGGAGGGCTACACCTTC
TRBD2 TRBJ2-2 NA TRBV14 CASSQLAGEFGGELFF TGTGCCAGCAGCCAACTAGCGGGAGAGTTCGGCGGGGAGCTGTTTTTT
TRBD2 TRBJ2-1 NA TRBV6-4 CASSLSGRAEDEQFF TGTGCCAGCAGCCTTAGCGGGAGGGCCGAGGATGAGCAGTTCTTC
TRBD2 TRBJ2-7 NA TRBV27 CATRLTGRSNEQYF TGTGCCACCCGACTCACCGGGAGGTCAAACGAGCAGTACTTC
TRBD2 TRBJ2-1 NA TRBV6-6 CASSPSAGSYNEQFF TGTGCCAGCAGTCCCTCAGCGGGATCCTACAATGAGCAGTTCTTC
TRBD1 TRBJ1-2 NA TRBV2 CASRRQGWNGYTF TGTGCCAGCAGGCGACAGGGTTGGAATGGCTACACCTTC
NA TRBJ2-1 NA TRBV28 CASSPSWRGYNEQFF TGTGCCAGCAGTCCCTCGTGGCGGGGTTACAATGAGCAGTTCTTC
TRBD2 TRBJ2-3 NA TRBV13 CASSLGGSYIGTDTQYF TGTGCCAGCAGCTTGGGAGGGAGTTATATTGGAACAGATACGCAGTATTTT
TRBD2 TRBJ2-2 NA TRBV13 CASSLGVASGFPGELFF TGTGCCAGCAGCTTAGGCGTGGCTAGCGGGTTTCCCGGGGAGCTGTTTTTT
TRBD1 TRBJ1-2 few TRBV5-1 CASSHRTGSNYGYTF TGCGCCAGCAGCCACCGGACAGGGAGTAACTATGGCTACACCTTC
TRBD1 TRBJ1-2 NA TRBV11-3 CATQGAANYGYTF TGTGCCACCCAGGGGGCCGCTAACTATGGCTACACCTTC
TRBD1 TRBJ1-3 NA TRBV11-3 CASSSTGENTIYF TGTGCCAGCAGCTCCACAGGGGAAAACACCATATATTTT
NA TRBJ2-7 once TRBV19 CASTYGLGGKQYF TGTGCCAGTACTTACGGCCTCGGGGGAAAGCAGTACTTC
NA TRBJ1-1 NA TRBV19 CASSRSARGMNTEAFF TGTGCCAGTAGTAGATCAGCCAGGGGCATGAACACTGAAGCTTTCTTT
TRBD2 TRBJ2-3 NA TRBV19 CASSKPGLAGLTDTQYF TGTGCCAGTAGTAAACCGGGACTAGCGGGTCTCACAGATACGCAGTATTTT
NA TRBJ2-7 NA TRBV11-2 CASTRDNSYEQYF TGTGCCAGCACCCGGGACAACTCCTACGAGCAGTACTTC
NA TRBJ2-1 NA TRBV4-3 CASSQELSLLVYNEQFF TGCGCCAGCAGCCAAGAACTCTCGCTGCTAGTCTACAATGAGCAGTTCTTC
NA TRBJ2-1 NA TRBV5-4 CASGEGVSSYNEQFF TGTGCCAGCGGAGAGGGGGTGAGCTCCTACAATGAGCAGTTCTTC
TRBD2 TRBJ2-1 NA TRBV27 CASSLSRGGSYNEQFF TGTGCCAGCAGTTTATCGCGGGGAGGGTCCTACAATGAGCAGTTCTTC
TRBD1 TRBJ2-7 NA TRBV2 CASDTGTGFPYEQYF TGTGCCAGCGACACCGGGACAGGGTTTCCCTACGAGCAGTACTTC
NA TRBJ1-1 NA TRBV27 CASSLSAVMNTEAFF TGTGCCAGCAGTTTATCGGCAGTAATGAACACTGAAGCTTTCTTT
NA TRBJ2-1 NA TRBV27 CASSLGSYNEQFF TGTGCCAGCAGTTTAGGGAGCTACAATGAGCAGTTCTTC
NA TRBJ1-4 NA TRBV5-4 CASSSGTVNEKLFF TGTGCCAGCAGTTCGGGAACAGTGAATGAAAAACTGTTTTTT
NA TRBJ2-7 NA TRBV27 CASSLSSTYEQYF TGTGCCAGCAGTTTGTCATCCACCTACGAGCAGTACTTC